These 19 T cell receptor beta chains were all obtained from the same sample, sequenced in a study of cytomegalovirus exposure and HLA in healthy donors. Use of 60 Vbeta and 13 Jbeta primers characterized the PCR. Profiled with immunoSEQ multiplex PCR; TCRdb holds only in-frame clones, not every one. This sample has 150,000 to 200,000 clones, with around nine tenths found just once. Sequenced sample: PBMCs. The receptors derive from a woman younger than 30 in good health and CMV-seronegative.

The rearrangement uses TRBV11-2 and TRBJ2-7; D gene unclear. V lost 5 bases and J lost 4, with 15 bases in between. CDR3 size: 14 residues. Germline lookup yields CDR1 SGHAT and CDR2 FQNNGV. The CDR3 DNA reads TGTGCCAGCAGCCCTGACTTCAGAGATTACGAGCAGTACTTC. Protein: CASSPDFRDYEQYF.

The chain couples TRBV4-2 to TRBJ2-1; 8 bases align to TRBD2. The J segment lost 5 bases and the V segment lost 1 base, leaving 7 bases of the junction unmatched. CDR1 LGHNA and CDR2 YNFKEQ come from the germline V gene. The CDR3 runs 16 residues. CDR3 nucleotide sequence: TGTGCCAGCAGCCAAGGGGGACTAGAAAGGGACAATGAGCAGTTCTTC. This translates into CASSQGGLERDNEQFF.

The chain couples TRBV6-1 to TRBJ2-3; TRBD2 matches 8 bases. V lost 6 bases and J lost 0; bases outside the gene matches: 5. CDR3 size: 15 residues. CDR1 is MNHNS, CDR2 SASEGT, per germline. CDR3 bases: TGTGCCAGCAGGGTCCCTAGCGGGAGCACAGATACGCAGTATTTT. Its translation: CASRVPSGSTDTQYF.

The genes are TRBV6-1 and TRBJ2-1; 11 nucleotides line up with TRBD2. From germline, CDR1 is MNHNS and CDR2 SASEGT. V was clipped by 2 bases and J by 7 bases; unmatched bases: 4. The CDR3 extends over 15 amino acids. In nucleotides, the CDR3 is TGTGCCAGCAGTGAACTAGCGGGAGGCGGTAATGAGCAGTTCTTC. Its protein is CASSELAGGGNEQFF.

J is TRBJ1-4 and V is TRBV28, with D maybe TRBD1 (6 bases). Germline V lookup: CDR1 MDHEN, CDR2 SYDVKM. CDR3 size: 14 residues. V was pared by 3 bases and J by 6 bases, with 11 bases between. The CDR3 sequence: CASSFTRGYEKLFF. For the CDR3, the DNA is TGTGCCAGCAGTTTTACCAGGGGATATGAAAAACTGTTTTTT.

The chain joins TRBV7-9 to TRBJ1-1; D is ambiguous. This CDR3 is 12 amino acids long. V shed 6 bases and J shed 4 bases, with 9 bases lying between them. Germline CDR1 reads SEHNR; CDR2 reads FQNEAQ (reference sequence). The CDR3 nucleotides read TGTGCCAGCAGTCTTATGAGCACTGAAGCTTTCTTT. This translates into CASSLMSTEAFF.

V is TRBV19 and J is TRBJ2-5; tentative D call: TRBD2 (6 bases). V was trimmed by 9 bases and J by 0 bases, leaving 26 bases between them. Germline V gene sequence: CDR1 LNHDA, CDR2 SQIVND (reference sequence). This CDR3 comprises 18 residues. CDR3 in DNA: TGTGCCAGATCCCCGAAGCACAGGATAAGGAGGGACCAAGAGACCCAGTACTTC. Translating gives CARSPKHRIRRDQETQYF.

The CDR3 DNA sequence: TGTGCCAGTAGGGCCGGGACAGGGGTCACTGAAGCTTTCTTT. This codes for CASRAGTGVTEAFF. The gene calls are TRBV19 and TRBJ1-1; 10 bases are shared with TRBD1. Germline values: CDR1 LNHDA, CDR2 SQIVND (reference sequence). This CDR3 spans 14 amino acids. The V gene end was trimmed by 6 bases and the J gene end by 4 bases; junction bases not matched to a gene: 5.

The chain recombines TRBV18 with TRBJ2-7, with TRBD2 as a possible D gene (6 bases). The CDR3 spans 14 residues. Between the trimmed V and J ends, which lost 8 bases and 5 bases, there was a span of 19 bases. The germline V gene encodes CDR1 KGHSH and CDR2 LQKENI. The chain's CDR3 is CASTRDSGADEQYF. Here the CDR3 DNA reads TGTGCCAGCACTCGGGACTCCGGGGCGGACGAGCAGTACTTC.

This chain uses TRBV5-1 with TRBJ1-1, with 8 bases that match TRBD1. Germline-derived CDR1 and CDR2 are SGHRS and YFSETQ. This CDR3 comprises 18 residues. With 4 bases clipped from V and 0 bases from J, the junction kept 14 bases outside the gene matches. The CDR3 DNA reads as TGCGCCAGCAGCCTGTCCGCCGGGACAGGAGATTTGAACACTGAAGCTTTCTTT. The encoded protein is CASSLSAGTGDLNTEAFF.

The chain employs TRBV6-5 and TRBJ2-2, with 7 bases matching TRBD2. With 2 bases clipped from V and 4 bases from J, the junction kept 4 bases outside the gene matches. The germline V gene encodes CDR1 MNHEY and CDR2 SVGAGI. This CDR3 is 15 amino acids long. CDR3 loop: CASSYKWEGTGELFF. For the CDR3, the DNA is TGTGCCAGCAGTTACAAGTGGGAGGGCACCGGGGAGCTGTTTTTT.

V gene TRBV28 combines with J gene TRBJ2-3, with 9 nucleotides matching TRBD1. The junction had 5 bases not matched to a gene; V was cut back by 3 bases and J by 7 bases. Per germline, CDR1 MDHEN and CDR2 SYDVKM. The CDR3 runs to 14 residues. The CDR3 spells CASSLGQGGNTQYF. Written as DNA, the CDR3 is TGTGCCAGCAGTTTGGGACAGGGTGGAAATACGCAGTATTTT.

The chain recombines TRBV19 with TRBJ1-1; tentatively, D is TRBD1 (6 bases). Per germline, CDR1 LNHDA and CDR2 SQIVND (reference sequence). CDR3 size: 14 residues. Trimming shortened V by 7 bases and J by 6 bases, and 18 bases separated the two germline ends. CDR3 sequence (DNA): TGTGCCAGTACCCCGCGGTCAGGGGTTCCTGAAGCTTTCTTT. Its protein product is CASTPRSGVPEAFF.

The CDR3 DNA is TGTGCCTGGAGTACGCAGGGGGGCCCTGGAAACACCATATATTTT. This encodes CAWSTQGGPGNTIYF. The gene calls are TRBV30 and TRBJ1-3; 7 nucleotides match TRBD1. V shed 2 bases, J shed 2 bases, and the junction held 6 bases outside the gene matches. The CDR3 contains 15 residues. In germline, CDR1 is GTSNPN, CDR2 SVGIG (reference sequence).

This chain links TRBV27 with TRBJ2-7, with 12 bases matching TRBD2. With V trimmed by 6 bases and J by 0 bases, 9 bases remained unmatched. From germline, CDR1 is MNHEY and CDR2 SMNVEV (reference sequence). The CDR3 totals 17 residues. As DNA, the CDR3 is TGTGCCAGCAGGCCCCTAGCGGGAGGGCGGTACTCCTACGAGCAGTACTTC. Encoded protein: CASRPLAGGRYSYEQYF.

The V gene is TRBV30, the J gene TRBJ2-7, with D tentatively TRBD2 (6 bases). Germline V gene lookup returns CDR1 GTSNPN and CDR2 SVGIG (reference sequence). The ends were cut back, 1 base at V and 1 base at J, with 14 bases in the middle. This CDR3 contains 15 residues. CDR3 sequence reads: CAWSAKTGTSYEQYF. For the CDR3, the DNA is TGTGCCTGGAGTGCGAAAACCGGGACTTCCTACGAGCAGTACTTC.

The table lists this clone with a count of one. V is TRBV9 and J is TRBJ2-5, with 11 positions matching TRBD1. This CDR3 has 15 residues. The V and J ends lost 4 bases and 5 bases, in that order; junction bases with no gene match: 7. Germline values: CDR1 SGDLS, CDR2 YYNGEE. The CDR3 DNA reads TGTGCCAGCAGCCCAGGGACAGGGGGATCGGAGACCCAGTACTTC. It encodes CASSPGTGGSETQYF.

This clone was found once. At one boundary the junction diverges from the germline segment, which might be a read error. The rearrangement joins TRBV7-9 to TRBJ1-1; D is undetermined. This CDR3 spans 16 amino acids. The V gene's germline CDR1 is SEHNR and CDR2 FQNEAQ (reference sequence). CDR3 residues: CSSSEAAQAVSTEAFF. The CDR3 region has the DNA TGTTCCAGCAGCGAAGCTGCCCAGGCTGTTAGCACTGAAGCTTTCTTT.

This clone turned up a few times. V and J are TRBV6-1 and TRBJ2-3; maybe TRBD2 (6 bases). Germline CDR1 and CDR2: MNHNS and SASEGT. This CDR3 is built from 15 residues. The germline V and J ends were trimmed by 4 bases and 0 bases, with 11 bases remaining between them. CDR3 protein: CASSANGGSTDTQYF. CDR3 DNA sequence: TGTGCCAGCAGTGCAAACGGGGGTAGCACAGATACGCAGTATTTT.